Described below is a single TCR beta chain sequence and its context. This specimen belongs to a study of cytomegalovirus exposure and HLA in healthy donors. The CDR3 has 15 residues. CDR1 and CDR2 from the germline V gene are SNHLY and FYNNEI. Deletions cut 6 bases from V and 1 base from J, with 15 bases between. Sequencing was performed with immunoSEQ multiplex PCR; in TCRdb, only in-frame clones are kept and a portion is missing. The table records under 150,000 clones, around 87% of them present only once. This clonotype was sampled from a man between 18 and 35 years old in good health and CMV-seropositive. The J gene is TRBJ1-1, the V gene TRBV2; a weak D match, TRBD1 (5 bases). Specimen: PBMCs. CDR3 nucleotide sequence: TGTGCCAGCAGCGAGCAGGGCATTGGGAACACTGAAGCTTTCTTT. It codes for CASSEQGIGNTEAFF.